Below, 27 T cell receptor beta chains from the same sample are listed, as sequenced in a study of identical twins. TCRdb re-called the 5' RACE reads with MiXCR, one entry per CDR3 protein. Of 500,000 or so distinct CDR3 sequences listed, about 14% are singletons. These same records also appear under a second study, on yellow fever vaccine responses in identical twins.

Sequenced sample: CD4+ T cells sorted from blood. The receptors derive from a woman aged 18-30 years in good health.

The table lists this clonotype with many counts. The gene calls are TRBV9 and TRBJ2-3; no definite D call. The CDR3 runs 12 residues. V was cut by 9 bases and J by 1 base, with 9 bases left in between. Per germline, CDR1 SGDLS and CDR2 YYNGEE. This CDR3 is CATYGGTDTQYF. The CDR3 region has the DNA TGTGCCACATATGGGGGCACAGATACGCAGTATTTT.

This chain uses TRBV6-5 with TRBJ2-7; 9 nucleotides align to TRBD1. This CDR3 contains 12 residues. The J segment lost 8 bases and the V segment lost 6 bases, leaving 5 bases of the junction unmatched. Germline V lookup: CDR1 MNHEY, CDR2 SVGAGI. The CDR3 region has the DNA TGTGCCAGCAGCCTGGACAGGGGAAAGCAGTACTTC. Its translation: CASSLDRGKQYF.

This rearrangement joins TRBV7-2 to TRBJ2-7, with TRBD2 identical over 10 bases. Germline CDR1 is SGHTA and CDR2 is FQGNSA. The CDR3 extends over 17 amino acids. The junction had 11 bases not matched to a gene; V was cut back by 2 bases and J by 4 bases. The CDR3 bases are TGTGCCAGCAGCTTAAGGGGAAGTAGCGGGAGGCAATACGAGCAGTACTTC. It is translated as CASSLRGSSGRQYEQYF.

V is TRBV19 and J is TRBJ2-7; tentative D call: TRBD1 (5 bases). V lost 1 base, J lost 4 bases, and 11 bases lay in between. Germline CDR1 LNHDA, CDR2 SQIVND (reference sequence). This CDR3 is built from 14 residues. The CDR3 sequence: CASSIAQGWYEQYF. CDR3 sequence (DNA): TGTGCCAGTAGTATAGCGCAGGGTTGGTACGAGCAGTACTTC.

This chain uses TRBV29-1 with TRBJ2-7; tentatively, D is TRBD1 (6 bases). Germline V gene data show CDR1 as SQVTM and CDR2 as ANQGSEA. The CDR3 runs to 12 residues. V lost 1 base to trimming and J lost 5 bases, with 9 bases between them. DNA of the CDR3: TGCAGCGTTGAAGCCAGGGGAGACGAGCAGTACTTC. Protein sequence: CSVEARGDEQYF.

This clonotype appeared a few times. The chain uses TRBV27 and TRBJ2-5, with D possibly being TRBD1 (5 bases). V was cut by 0 bases and J by 1 base, with 9 bases left in between. The CDR3 is 15 residues long. Per germline, CDR1 MNHEY and CDR2 SMNVEV (reference sequence). The CDR3 sequence: CASSLSGARQETQYF. The CDR3 DNA is TGTGCCAGCAGTTTATCTGGGGCGCGCCAAGAGACCCAGTACTTC.

The table lists this clonotype with many counts. This chain connects TRBV24-1 to TRBJ2-1, with TRBD1 matching 8 bases. The germline CDR1 and CDR2 sequences are KGHDR and SFDVKD. J gave up 9 bases and V 6 bases, and 6 bases lay outside the gene matches. The CDR3 is made up of 13 amino acids. In DNA, the CDR3 is TGTGCCACCAGTCAGGGGGCGGTTTCTGAGCAGTTCTTC. This encodes CATSQGAVSEQFF.

This sequence joins TRBV7-8 and TRBJ2-3, with 10 bases fitting TRBD1. From germline, CDR1 is SGHVS and CDR2 FQNEAQ. The CDR3 covers 18 residues. V shed 2 bases and J 0 bases; nucleotides not matched to a gene: 8. The CDR3 DNA is TGTGCCAGCAGCTTAAGGGGGACAGGGGTGGTAAGCACAGATACGCAGTATTTT. This translates into CASSLRGTGVVSTDTQYF.

J is TRBJ2-7 and V is TRBV5-1, with TRBD2 matching 8 bases. The CDR3 sequence is 14 residues long. Unmatched junction bases numbered 5, after V lost 4 bases and J lost 2 bases. Germline V gene lookup returns CDR1 SGHRS and CDR2 YFSETQ. CDR3 nucleotide sequence: TGCGCCAGCAGCCCTAGCGGGTCTACCTACGAGCAGTACTTC. This translates into CASSPSGSTYEQYF.

The V and J genes are TRBV12-3 or TRBV12-4 and TRBJ2-7; D perhaps matches TRBD2 (5 bases). V lost 6 bases, J lost 2 bases, and 17 bases lay in between. CDR3 length: 15 residues. The CDR3 reads CASSPDGVGTYEQYF. CDR3 DNA sequence: TGTGCCAGCAGCCCGGACGGAGTCGGGACCTACGAGCAGTACTTC.

This clonotype has more than one count but fewer than ten. The chain couples TRBV6-2 or TRBV6-3 to TRBJ1-2, with TRBD1 identical over 7 bases. The germline V gene has CDR1 MNHEY and CDR2 SVGEGT. J gave up 1 base and V 6 bases, and 5 bases lay outside the gene matches. The CDR3 runs to 14 residues. The CDR3 sequence: CASSDRESNYGYTF. CDR3 coding DNA: TGTGCCAGCAGCGACAGGGAGAGTAACTATGGCTACACCTTC.

Only a few counts were recorded for this clonotype. The gene calls are TRBV6-6 and TRBJ1-5; D is uncertain. Per germline, CDR1 MNHNY and CDR2 SVGAGI (reference sequence). The V end was cut by 5 bases, the J end by 7 bases, with 12 bases between. The CDR3 is 13 amino acids. For the CDR3, the DNA is TGTGCCAGCAGTAATGGACCGGGGCAGCCCCAGCATTTT. It codes for CASSNGPGQPQHF.

This sequence joins TRBV9 and TRBJ1-2, with 8 positions matching TRBD1. CDR1 and CDR2 from the germline V gene are SGDLS and YYNGEE. This CDR3 spans 13 amino acids. J gave up 6 bases and V 5 bases, and 6 bases lay outside the gene matches. The CDR3 reads CASRHPTGDGYTF. CDR3 DNA sequence: TGTGCCAGCAGGCACCCGACAGGGGATGGCTACACCTTC.

This clonotype was observed a few times. The chain uses TRBV14 and TRBJ2-7; 13 bases match TRBD2. V shed 3 bases and J 0 bases; nucleotides not matched to a gene: 5. The CDR3 extends over 17 amino acids. Germline V CDR1 and CDR2: SGHDN, FVKESK. CDR3 DNA sequence: TGTGCCAGCAGCCACAGGGGACTAGCGGGGCCCTCCTACGAGCAGTACTTC. This sequence encodes CASSHRGLAGPSYEQYF.

This clonotype was picked up many times. V gene TRBV29-1 combines with J gene TRBJ2-7; weak D call: TRBD2 (6 bases). The CDR3 runs to 13 residues. Germline-derived CDR1 and CDR2 are SQVTM and ANQGSEA. Trimming took off 4 bases at V and 2 bases at J, with 12 bases between the two ends. Here the CDR3 reads CSVAGLATYEQYF. As DNA, the CDR3 is TGCAGCGTTGCGGGACTGGCAACCTACGAGCAGTACTTC.

The DNA for the CDR3 is TGCGCCAGCAGCTTGAACACAGGGTCTACCTACGAGCAGTACTTC. It codes for CASSLNTGSTYEQYF. The rearrangement links TRBV5-1 to TRBJ2-7; tentatively, D is TRBD1 (6 bases). Trimming took 1 base from V and 2 from J, leaving 13 bases between them. The CDR3 loop spans 15 amino acids. From germline, CDR1 is SGHRS and CDR2 YFSETQ.

This clonotype was found a few times. The genes are TRBV7-2 and TRBJ2-3; weak D call: TRBD2 (5 bases). Germline V gene lookup returns CDR1 SGHTA and CDR2 FQGNSA. CDR3 length: 14 amino acids. V lost 5 bases to trimming and J lost 4 bases, with 13 bases between them. CDR3 sequence: CASSETGFADTQYF. The DNA of the CDR3 is TGTGCCAGCAGCGAAACGGGGTTCGCAGATACGCAGTATTTT.

This clonotype has a handful of counts. V gene TRBV7-2 combines with J gene TRBJ2-1, with D possibly TRBD1 on 6 matching bases. V shed 5 bases and J shed 10 bases, with 12 bases lying between them. The germline V gene has CDR1 SGHTA and CDR2 FQGNSA. CDR3 length equals 12 residues. The CDR3: CASSALGQEQFF. The CDR3 DNA reads as TGTGCCAGCAGCGCTCTTGGACAGGAGCAGTTCTTC.

This clonotype came up a few times. The chain carries TRBV3-1 and TRBJ1-2; maybe TRBD1 (6 bases). This CDR3 has 16 residues. V dropped 1 base and J dropped 2 bases, with 14 bases sitting between them. Germline V lookup: CDR1 LGHDT, CDR2 YNNKEL (reference sequence). The CDR3 DNA reads TGTGCCAGCAGCCAAGTTAATGGCGGACAGAACTATGGCTACACCTTC. It yields the protein CASSQVNGGQNYGYTF.

This clonotype was found many times. The rearrangement links TRBV18 to TRBJ1-2; D is unclear. V lost 2 bases, J lost 4 bases, and 11 bases lay in between. Germline assignment: CDR1 KGHSH and CDR2 LQKENI. There are 14 residues in the CDR3. DNA for the CDR3: TGTGCCAGCTCACCATTGGTCGATTTCTATGGCTACACCTTC. Protein product: CASSPLVDFYGYTF. The full variable domain, in which reference TRBV18 and TRBJ1-2 provide the parts outside the CDR3, is NAGVMQNPRHLVRRRGQEARLRCSPMKGHSHVYWYRQLPEEGLKFMVYLQKENIIDESGMPKERFSAEFPKEGPSILRIQQVVRGDSAAYFCASSPLVDFYGYTFGSGTRLTVV.

V and J are TRBV5-1 and TRBJ1-1; D not certain. Per the germline V gene, CDR1 is SGHRS and CDR2 is YFSETQ. Trimming stripped 5 bases from V and 6 bases from J, with 14 bases between. This CDR3 is built from 13 residues. CDR3 region: CASRSMDRAEAFF. Here the CDR3 DNA reads TGCGCCAGCAGATCTATGGATCGAGCTGAAGCTTTCTTT.

The rearrangement uses TRBV6-5 and TRBJ1-5; 7 bases map to TRBD1. J was trimmed by 2 bases and V by 2 bases; bases with no gene match: 12. CDR1 MNHEY and CDR2 SVGAGI come from the germline V gene. This CDR3 has 18 amino acids. The CDR3 DNA is TGTGCCAGCAGTTACCAGACAGGGTTGGGACATGGCAATCAGCCCCAGCATTTT. It specifies CASSYQTGLGHGNQPQHF.

This chain uses TRBV7-2 with TRBJ2-3, with unresolved D. The V end lost 3 bases, the J end lost 0 bases, and 13 bases lay between the germline ends. Germline-derived CDR1 and CDR2 are SGHTA and FQGNSA. CDR3 length: 16 residues. The CDR3 spells CASSFLSRSSTDTQYF. The CDR3, as DNA: TGTGCCAGCAGCTTCCTATCTAGAAGTAGCACAGATACGCAGTATTTT.

Many counts were recorded for this clonotype. This chain uses TRBV4-2 with TRBJ2-7; tentative D call: TRBD1 (6 bases). The germline gives CDR1 LGHNA, CDR2 YNFKEQ. The CDR3 is made up of 15 amino acids. V lost 2 bases, J lost 2 bases, and 13 bases lay in between. Here the CDR3 reads CASSQTTGIAYEQYF. The DNA for the CDR3 is TGTGCCAGCAGCCAAACAACAGGGATAGCCTACGAGCAGTACTTC.

This clonotype was found a few times. V and J are TRBV4-3 and TRBJ2-2; 8 bases agree with TRBD2. The CDR3 consists of 18 residues. Germline CDR1 reads LGHNA; CDR2 reads YSLEER. V lost 0 bases and J lost 1; bases outside the gene matches: 7. As DNA, the CDR3 is TGCGCCAGCAGCCAAGAACTAGCGGAGGCCTTGAACACCGGGGAGCTGTTTTTT. Its translation is CASSQELAEALNTGELFF.

The table lists this clonotype with a few counts. In DNA, the CDR3 is TGCAGCGCCGGGGGATTCTACGAGCAGTACTTC. Encoded protein: CSAGGFYEQYF. This sequence joins TRBV29-1 and TRBJ2-7, with D maybe TRBD2 (6 bases). V lost 7 bases and J 3 bases, leaving 10 bases between the germline ends. Germline-derived CDR1 and CDR2 are SQVTM and ANQGSEA. This CDR3 spans 11 amino acids.

Worth noting for this clonotype: Without the conserved terminal phenylalanine or tryptophan, this CDR3 likely stems from a read error. V and J are TRBV14 and TRBJ1-6; possibly TRBD1 for D (6 bases). V dropped 0 bases and J dropped 7 bases, with 10 bases sitting between them. Germline CDR1 reads SGHDN; CDR2 reads FVKESK. The CDR3 runs to 15 residues. CDR3 nucleotide sequence: TGTGCCAGCAGCCAAGAACACAGGGCCAATTCACCCCTCCACGTT. This gives the protein CASSQEHRANSPLHV.